This T cell receptor beta chain appears in the sequencing data of a study of blood T cell repertoires in COVID-19. The wider study: Researchers got acute and convalescent COVID-19 samples from the United States, Italy and Spain. From T cells, B-cell-depleted T cells, or PBMCs came the material, which was cDNA or gDNA.

Germline-derived CDR1 and CDR2 are ENHRY and SYGVKD. The CDR3 covers 14 residues. V dropped 8 bases and J dropped 1; count of bases not matched to a gene: 6. Which cohort a participant joined came from the clinical history participants gave. Symptom resolution, clearance, or two negative PCRs marked donors in Cohort 3 as recovered. The method was immunoSEQ multiplex PCR; TCRdb's version includes in-frame clones alone and lacks a portion of them. The sample yields roughly 200,000 clones, approximately 89% seen once. The chain combines TRBV10-3 with TRBJ2-7; 9 bases agree with TRBD1. The TCR comes from a man aged 35 to 55 who had recovered from COVID-19. The sample was PBMCs or T cells enriched from blood (not recorded which). The chain's CDR3 is CAIRRDRVSYEQYF. CDR3 coding DNA: TGTGCCATCCGCCGGGACAGGGTTTCCTACGAGCAGTACTTC.